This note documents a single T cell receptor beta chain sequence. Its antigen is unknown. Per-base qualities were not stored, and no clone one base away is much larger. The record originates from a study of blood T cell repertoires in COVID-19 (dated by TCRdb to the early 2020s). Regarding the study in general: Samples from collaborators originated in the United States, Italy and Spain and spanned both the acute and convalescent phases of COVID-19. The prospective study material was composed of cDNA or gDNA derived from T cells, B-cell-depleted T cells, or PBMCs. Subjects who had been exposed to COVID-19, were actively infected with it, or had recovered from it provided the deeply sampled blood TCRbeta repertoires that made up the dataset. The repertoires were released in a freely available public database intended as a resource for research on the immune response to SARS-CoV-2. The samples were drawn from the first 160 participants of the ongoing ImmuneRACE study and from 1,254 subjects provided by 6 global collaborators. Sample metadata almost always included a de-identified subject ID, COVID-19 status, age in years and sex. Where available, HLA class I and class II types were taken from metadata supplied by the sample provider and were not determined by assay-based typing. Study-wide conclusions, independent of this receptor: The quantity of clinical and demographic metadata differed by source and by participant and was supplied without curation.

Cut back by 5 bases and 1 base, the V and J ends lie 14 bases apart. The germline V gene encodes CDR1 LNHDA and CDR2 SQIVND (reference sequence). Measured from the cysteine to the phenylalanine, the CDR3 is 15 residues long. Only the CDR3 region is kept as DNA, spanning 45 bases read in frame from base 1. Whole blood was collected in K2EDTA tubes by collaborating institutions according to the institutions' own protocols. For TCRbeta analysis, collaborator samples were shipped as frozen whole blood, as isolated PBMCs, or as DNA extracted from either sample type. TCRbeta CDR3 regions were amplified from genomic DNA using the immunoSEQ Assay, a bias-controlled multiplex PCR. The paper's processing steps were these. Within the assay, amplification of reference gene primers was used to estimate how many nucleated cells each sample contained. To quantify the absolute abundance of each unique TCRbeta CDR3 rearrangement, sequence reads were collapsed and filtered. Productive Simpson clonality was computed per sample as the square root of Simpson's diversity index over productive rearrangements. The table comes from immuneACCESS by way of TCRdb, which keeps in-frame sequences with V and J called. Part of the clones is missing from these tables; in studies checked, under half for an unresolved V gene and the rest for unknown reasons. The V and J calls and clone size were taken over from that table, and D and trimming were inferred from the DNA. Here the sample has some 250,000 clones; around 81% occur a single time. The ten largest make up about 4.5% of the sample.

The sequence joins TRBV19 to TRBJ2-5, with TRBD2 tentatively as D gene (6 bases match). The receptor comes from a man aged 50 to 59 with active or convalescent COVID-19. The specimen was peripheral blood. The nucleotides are TGTGCCAGTAGTTTTCGGGGGACGTCCCAAGAGACCCAGTACTTC. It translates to CASSFRGTSQETQYF. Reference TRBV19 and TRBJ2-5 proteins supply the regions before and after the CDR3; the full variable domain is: DGGITQSPKYLFRKEGQNVTLSCEQNLNHDAMYWYRQDPGQGLRLIYYSQIVNDFQKGDIAEGYSVSREKKESFPLTVTSAQKNPTAFYLCASSFRGTSQETQYFGPGTRLLVL.